One sample yielded the 22 T cell receptor beta chains listed below, sequenced in a study of blood T cell repertoires in COVID-19. Clones were read by immunoSEQ multiplex PCR, and TCRdb kept only the in-frame ones, dropping some. Among some 130,000 clones listed, around 89% were seen once. The sequencing input was peripheral blood. The receptors shown here come from a man in his 60s with COVID-19, enrolled during active disease.

This chain uses TRBV28 with TRBJ2-7; 9 nucleotides match TRBD1. V lost 4 bases and J lost 0; bases outside the gene matches: 4. The germline V gene has CDR1 MDHEN and CDR2 SYDVKM. The CDR3 length is 15 residues. The CDR3 sequence: CASSWLTGGSYEQYF. The CDR3 nucleotides are TGTGCCAGCAGTTGGCTGACAGGGGGCTCCTACGAGCAGTACTTC.

V and J are TRBV19 and TRBJ1-1; 7 nucleotides match TRBD1. Trimming at V came to 9 bases and at J to 1 base, leaving 11 bases not matched to a gene. Looked up from germline, CDR1 is LNHDA and CDR2 is SQIVND (reference sequence). The CDR3 consists of 15 residues. The CDR3 region has the DNA TGTGCCAGCCGAGAACCAGCAGGGGGGAACACTGAAGCTTTCTTT. Protein sequence: CASREPAGGNTEAFF.

The CDR3 sequence: CASSQETGRYGYTF. The CDR3, as DNA: TGCGCCAGCAGCCAAGAGACAGGGAGATATGGCTACACCTTC. V usage is TRBV4-3 and J usage is TRBJ1-2; 7 nucleotides match TRBD1. CDR1 and CDR2 from the germline V gene are LGHNA and YSLEER. The CDR3 contains 14 residues. The J segment lost 5 bases and the V segment lost 0 bases, leaving 3 bases of the junction unmatched.

The V gene is TRBV5-4, the J gene TRBJ2-1; 8 nucleotides align to TRBD2. CDR3 length: 16 amino acids. V shed 0 bases, J shed 0 bases, and the junction held 2 bases outside the gene matches. Germline V gives CDR1 SGHNT, CDR2 YYREEE (reference sequence). CDR3 sequence reads: CASSLAGGSSYNEQFF. The CDR3 nucleotides are TGTGCCAGCAGCTTGGCGGGGGGGAGCTCCTACAATGAGCAGTTCTTC. Drawing the rest from reference TRBV5-4 and TRBJ2-1, the complete variable domain is ETGVTQSPTHLIKTRGQQVTLRCSSQSGHNTVSWYQQALGQGPQFIFQYYREEENGRGNFPPRFSGLQFPNYSSELNVNALELDDSALYLCASSLAGGSSYNEQFFGPGTRLTVL.

The J gene is TRBJ1-1, the V gene TRBV3-1 (or the pseudogene TRBV3-2); the D gene is possibly TRBD1 (6 bases). CDR1 is LGHDT, CDR2 YNNKEL, per germline (reference sequence). The CDR3 sequence is 14 residues long. Trimming pared 4 bases from V and 4 bases from J, leaving 13 bases between. Written as DNA, the CDR3 is TGTGCCAGCAGCCGCGATACAGGGTCCACTGAAGCTTTCTTT. It encodes CASSRDTGSTEAFF.

The V gene is TRBV27, the J gene TRBJ1-4; D is uncertain. V dropped 8 bases and J dropped 0 bases, with 13 bases sitting between them. The CDR3 sequence is 15 residues long. Looked up from germline, CDR1 is MNHEY and CDR2 is SMNVEV (reference sequence). The CDR3 DNA follows: TGTGCCAGCTCCCGCGTTAAGACAACTAATGAAAAACTGTTTTTT. Its translation: CASSRVKTTNEKLFF.

This clone is a singleton in its sample. This chain links TRBV9 with TRBJ1-3, with unresolved D. Looked up from germline, CDR1 is SGDLS and CDR2 is YYNGEE. The germline V and J ends were trimmed by 4 bases and 1 base, with 12 bases remaining between them. The CDR3 consists of 15 residues. Here the CDR3 DNA reads TGTGCCAGCAGCTCCTTACTTGCATCTGGAAACACCATATATTTT. It translates to CASSSLLASGNTIYF. Combining the CDR3 with reference TRBV9 and TRBJ1-3 gives the whole variable domain DSGVTQTPKHLITATGQRVTLRCSPRSGDLSVYWYQQSLDQGLQFLIQYYNGEERAKGNILERFSAQQFPDLHSELNLSSLELGDSALYFCASSSLLASGNTIYFGEGSWLTVV.

The chain has TRBV5-4 and TRBJ1-3, with 7 bases lining up with TRBD1. V was clipped by 5 bases and J by 4 bases; unmatched bases: 6. CDR1 and CDR2 from the germline V gene are SGHNT and YYREEE (reference sequence). The CDR3 is 14 amino acids. DNA of the CDR3: TGTGCCAGCAGGCCAGGGACAGAAGGAAACACCATATATTTT. As protein: CASRPGTEGNTIYF.

The count of this clone is one. The chain joins TRBV7-9 to TRBJ2-1, with 7 positions matching TRBD2. V shed 4 bases, J shed 3 bases, and the junction held 3 bases outside the gene matches. This CDR3 has 14 amino acids. Germline values: CDR1 SEHNR, CDR2 FQNEAQ (reference sequence). The CDR3 reads CASSSGLVYNEQFF. The CDR3 bases are TGTGCCAGCAGCTCAGGACTAGTCTACAATGAGCAGTTCTTC.

The V gene is TRBV15, the J gene TRBJ1-2; 11 nucleotides agree with TRBD1. The CDR3 consists of 15 residues. V lost 1 base to trimming and J lost 8 bases; unmatched junction nucleotides: 6. The germline gives CDR1 LNHNV, CDR2 YYDKDF (reference sequence). The CDR3 loop is CATSRGSDRGHGYTF. The DNA for the CDR3 is TGTGCCACCAGCAGAGGTTCGGACAGGGGGCACGGCTACACCTTC.

The chain carries TRBV7-8 and TRBJ1-4, with 8 positions matching TRBD1. V shed 7 bases, J shed 3 bases, and the junction held 7 bases outside the gene matches. The CDR3 is 15 residues long. Germline CDR1 and CDR2: SGHVS and FQNEAQ. CDR3 DNA sequence: TGTGCCAGCACTAAAACAGGGGGATCTAATGAAAAACTGTTTTTT. Translating gives CASTKTGGSNEKLFF.

This chain connects TRBV29-1 to TRBJ2-7, with 8 bases that match TRBD1. Germline CDR1 reads SQVTM; CDR2 reads ANQGSEA. V lost 8 bases and J lost 2; bases outside the gene matches: 5. The CDR3 has 12 residues. CDR3 amino acids: CSFRQGPYEQYF. CDR3 coding DNA: TGCAGCTTTCGACAGGGGCCCTACGAGCAGTACTTC.

This clone was detected only once. V is TRBV7-8 and J is TRBJ1-5; 8 bases are a match to TRBD1. CDR1 and CDR2 from the germline V gene are SGHVS and FQNEAQ. This CDR3 comprises 15 residues. V shed 5 bases, J shed 4 bases, and the junction held 7 bases outside the gene matches. This CDR3 is CASSRTGGENQPQHF. CDR3 DNA: TGTGCCAGCAGCCGCACAGGGGGGGAGAATCAGCCCCAGCATTTT.

V usage is TRBV6-5 and J usage is TRBJ2-7, with a possible D match to TRBD1 (6 bases). V dropped 6 bases and J dropped 0 bases, with 12 bases sitting between them. The CDR3 loop spans 14 amino acids. Germline CDR1 and CDR2: MNHEY and SVGAGI. CDR3 coding DNA: TGTGCCAGCAGAAAACAGGGTAGCTCCTACGAGCAGTACTTC. Its translation is CASRKQGSSYEQYF.

The chain employs TRBV6-2 or TRBV6-3 and TRBJ2-3, with 9 bases aligning to TRBD1. Losses at the gene ends were 2 bases for V and 2 bases for J; bases not matched to a gene: 11. Germline V gene lookup returns CDR1 MNHEY and CDR2 SVGEGT. The CDR3 sequence is 18 residues long. The CDR3 protein is CASSYGDRVVWDTDTQYF. Written as DNA, the CDR3 is TGTGCCAGCAGTTACGGGGACAGGGTGGTTTGGGACACAGATACGCAGTATTTT.

The rearrangement links TRBV7-8 to TRBJ2-1, with 9 bases fitting TRBD2. Trimming at V came to 6 bases and at J to 8 bases, leaving 8 bases not matched to a gene. Germline V gene lookup returns CDR1 SGHVS and CDR2 FQNEAQ. This CDR3 is built from 14 residues. The CDR3 spells CASRAGTSLHEQFF. CDR3 coding DNA: TGTGCCAGCAGGGCCGGGACTAGCCTGCATGAGCAGTTCTTC.

This chain uses TRBV5-6 with TRBJ2-3, with a tentative D call TRBD2 (5 bases). CDR3 length equals 15 residues. Trimming left V 1 base short and J 0 bases short, with 9 bases between. Germline loops: CDR1 SGHDT, CDR2 YYEEEE. This CDR3 reads CASSLPSLSTDTQYF. CDR3 sequence (DNA): TGTGCCAGCAGCTTGCCTAGCCTTAGCACAGATACGCAGTATTTT.

The chain recombines TRBV29-1 with TRBJ2-1; 16 bases line up with TRBD2. V was pared by 7 bases and J by 7 bases, with 10 bases of the junction left unmatched. The length of the CDR3 is 16 residues. The germline gives CDR1 SQVTM, CDR2 ANQGSEA. The CDR3 sequence: CSGGTSGGVSLNEQFF. CDR3 DNA sequence: TGCAGCGGCGGGACTAGCGGGGGGGTCAGTTTGAATGAGCAGTTCTTC.

This chain uses TRBV10-1 with TRBJ2-1; 7 bases agree with TRBD1. The junction had 20 bases not matched to a gene; V was cut back by 6 bases and J by 9 bases. Germline V lookup: CDR1 WNHNN, CDR2 SYGVQD (reference sequence). This CDR3 is 17 amino acids long. This chain's CDR3 is CASSDPPGQRGTGEQFF. The CDR3 DNA reads TGCGCCAGCAGCGATCCCCCGGGACAGAGGGGGACGGGTGAGCAGTTCTTC.

V usage is TRBV15 and J usage is TRBJ2-4, with 7 bases matching TRBD1. Per the germline V gene, CDR1 is LNHNV and CDR2 is YYDKDF (reference sequence). The V segment lost 0 bases and the J segment 6 bases; nucleotides outside the gene matches: 17. This CDR3 spans 19 amino acids. The DNA for the CDR3 is TGTGCCACCAGCAGAGATAGGTTAAATCGGAGACAGGGTATAAACATTCAGTACTTC. The encoded protein is CATSRDRLNRRQGINIQYF.

V usage is TRBV6-1 and J usage is TRBJ2-3, with TRBD1 as a possible D gene (5 bases). Deletions cut 1 base from V and 2 bases from J, with 7 bases between. CDR1 is MNHNS, CDR2 SASEGT, per germline. This CDR3 region has 14 residues. This CDR3 reads CASSEGQFTDTQYF. The DNA of the CDR3 is TGTGCCAGCAGTGAAGGACAGTTCACAGATACGCAGTATTTT.

The rearrangement uses TRBV30 and TRBJ2-3, with 10 bases identical to TRBD2. This CDR3 is 17 amino acids long. Trimming cost V 0 bases and J 1 base; bases outside gene matches: 7. CDR1 is GTSNPN and CDR2 is SVGIG in the germline V gene (reference sequence). CDR3 nucleotide sequence: TGTGCCTGGAGTGTACGGTCTCTAGCGGGGGGCACAGATACGCAGTATTTT. Amino acids: CAWSVRSLAGGTDTQYF.